This T cell receptor (beta chain) was identified during a study of T cells in Graves' hyperthyroidism and ophthalmopathy. The study, taken as a whole, reports: Ophthalmopathy, as predicted by the model, came a median roughly 6.5 months after the prediction. Most thyroid clonotypes expanded above 0.001 appeared in blood too.

Authors of the study amplified TCR beta CDR3 regions from RNA transcripts. TCR CDR3 underwent first-round RT-PCR with the HTBI primer set. Each CDR3 protein gets one entry after TCRdb re-called the multiplex PCR reads with MiXCR. This sample carries some 580,000 distinct CDR3 sequences, approximately 15% of them seen once, and the ten largest clones take 3% to 4%. Clinical symptoms, serum thyroxine, TRAb, thyroid ultrasound and orbital computed tomography established diagnosis. CDR3 size: 16 residues. The V gene's germline CDR1 is KGHSH and CDR2 LQKENI. V lost 4 bases, J lost 9 bases, and 10 bases stayed unmatched. In its sample, this clonotype was seen many times. Its target is unknown.

The sequencing sample was made of blood. The sequence came from a woman in her thirties or forties with Graves' ophthalmopathy. This sequence joins TRBV18 and TRBJ2-1; 12 nucleotides align to TRBD2. The CDR3 sequence: CASSHPSGGGQAEQFF. As DNA, the CDR3 is TGTGCCAGCTCACACCCTAGCGGGGGGGGGCAGGCTGAGCAGTTCTTC. The variable domain in full, completed from reference TRBV18 and TRBJ2-1, reads NAGVMQNPRHLVRRRGQEARLRCSPMKGHSHVYWYRQLPEEGLKFMVYLQKENIIDESGMPKERFSAEFPKEGPSILRIQQVVRGDSAAYFCASSHPSGGGQAEQFFGPGTRLTVL.